The clone carrying this T cell receptor (beta chain) has a count of ten or more. Its cognate antigen is unknown. Unique molecular identifiers (one per individual cDNA molecule) were attached. TCRdb recomputed calls from the 5' RACE reads with MiXCR, one row per CDR3 protein. The sample yields 40,000 or so distinct CDR3 sequences, about 5.2% seen once. The data derive from a study of early T cells in non-severe SARS-CoV-2 infection. Study-wide points: The VDJdb matching leaned toward anti-spike CD8 responses and overlooked private and CD4 specificities.

V shed 3 bases, J shed 5 bases, and the junction held 7 bases outside the gene matches. The germline V gene has CDR1 SGHNT and CDR2 YENEEA. There are 16 residues in the CDR3. This chain connects TRBV11-3 to TRBJ2-1; 10 nucleotides align to TRBD1. This material consisted of whole blood, taken at baseline. The receptor was isolated from an adult who was a healthcare worker with PCR-confirmed SARS-CoV-2 infection or an uninfected control (not recorded which). The CDR3 region is CASSFSFGTGDNEQFF. The CDR3 nucleotides read TGTGCCAGCAGCTTCTCGTTCGGGACAGGGGACAATGAGCAGTTCTTC.